A selection of T cell receptor beta chains follows, all from one sample in a study of Ad26.COV2.S vaccination and SARS-CoV-2 variants. Produced via immunoSEQ multiplex PCR; TCRdb's table is partial and in-frame only. The sample records 100,000 or so clones, around 80% being singletons. The specimen was peripheral blood, collected after recovery from COVID-19. The source of these receptors is a human donor who had recovered from COVID-19. Each CDR3 is given with its conserved first and last residue. Fields, in order: clone size, D gene, J gene, V gene, CDR3 protein, CDR3 DNA. D genes are given only for firm matches. Some rows mark clone size as missing; the rest say once, few, many or name a class of expanded clone.

clone_size: once; d_call: TRBD2; j_call: TRBJ2-3; v_call: TRBV29-1; cdr3_aa: CSGGGTSGTDTQYF; cdr3_nt: TGCTCCGGGGGGGGGACTAGCGGGACAGATACGCAGTATTTT
clone_size: -; d_call: -; j_call: TRBJ2-3; v_call: TRBV5-1; cdr3_aa: CASTLQERDTQYF; cdr3_nt: TGCGCCAGCACCCTCCAGGAGAGGGATACGCAGTATTTT
clone_size: -; d_call: -; j_call: TRBJ2-3; v_call: TRBV10-1; cdr3_aa: CASSEGSKDTQYF; cdr3_nt: TGCGCCAGCAGTGAAGGTTCCAAAGATACGCAGTATTTT
clone_size: -; d_call: TRBD1; j_call: TRBJ1-2; v_call: TRBV13; cdr3_aa: CASSQTGTGGGGYTF; cdr3_nt: TGTGCCAGCAGCCAGACCGGGACAGGGGGAGGGGGCTACACCTTC
clone_size: -; d_call: -; j_call: TRBJ2-7; v_call: TRBV5-1; cdr3_aa: CASSPSEGFGEQYF; cdr3_nt: TGCGCCAGCAGCCCCTCGGAAGGGTTTGGCGAGCAGTACTTC
clone_size: -; d_call: -; j_call: TRBJ2-5; v_call: TRBV5-4; cdr3_aa: CASSWDPHGSETQYF; cdr3_nt: TGTGCCAGCAGTTGGGACCCCCACGGTTCAGAGACCCAGTACTTC
clone_size: few; d_call: TRBD1; j_call: TRBJ1-4; v_call: TRBV6-4; cdr3_aa: CASSLTGAEGEKLFF; cdr3_nt: TGTGCCAGCAGCCTTACAGGGGCCGAAGGTGAAAAACTGTTTTTT
clone_size: -; d_call: -; j_call: TRBJ2-2; v_call: TRBV18; cdr3_aa: CASSPRTGLNTGELFF; cdr3_nt: TGTGCCAGCTCACCACGAACAGGGTTGAACACCGGGGAGCTGTTTTTT
clone_size: once; d_call: -; j_call: TRBJ2-3; v_call: TRBV28; cdr3_aa: CASSLADLHTQYF; cdr3_nt: TGTGCCAGCAGTTTGGCAGATTTGCATACGCAGTATTTT
clone_size: -; d_call: -; j_call: TRBJ2-3; v_call: TRBV4-1; cdr3_aa: CASSQDNRADTQYF; cdr3_nt: TGCGCCAGCAGCCAAGATAACAGGGCAGATACGCAGTATTTT
clone_size: few; d_call: -; j_call: TRBJ2-1; v_call: TRBV10-1; cdr3_aa: CASSTGSSYNEQFF; cdr3_nt: TGCGCCAGCAGTACAGGGAGCTCCTACAATGAGCAGTTCTTC
clone_size: few; d_call: TRBD1; j_call: TRBJ1-6; v_call: TRBV7-2; cdr3_aa: CASSLGDRWPFSPLHF; cdr3_nt: TGTGCCAGCAGCTTAGGGGACAGGTGGCCATTTTCACCCCTCCACTTT
clone_size: -; d_call: -; j_call: TRBJ1-5; v_call: TRBV18; cdr3_aa: CASSLREAPQPQHF; cdr3_nt: TGTGCCAGCTCACTTCGCGAGGCTCCTCAGCCCCAGCATTTT
clone_size: -; d_call: -; j_call: TRBJ1-4; v_call: TRBV19; cdr3_aa: CASSMVGKLFF; cdr3_nt: TGTGCCAGTAGCATGGTAGGAAAACTGTTTTTT
clone_size: -; d_call: -; j_call: TRBJ1-5; v_call: TRBV30; cdr3_aa: CAWSVLSIETGNQPQHF; cdr3_nt: TGTGCCTGGAGTGTACTGTCGATTGAGACAGGCAATCAGCCCCAGCATTTT
clone_size: few; d_call: -; j_call: TRBJ2-7; v_call: TRBV11-2; cdr3_aa: CASSLDRAGYEQYF; cdr3_nt: TGTGCCAGCAGCTTAGACAGGGCTGGGTACGAGCAGTACTTC